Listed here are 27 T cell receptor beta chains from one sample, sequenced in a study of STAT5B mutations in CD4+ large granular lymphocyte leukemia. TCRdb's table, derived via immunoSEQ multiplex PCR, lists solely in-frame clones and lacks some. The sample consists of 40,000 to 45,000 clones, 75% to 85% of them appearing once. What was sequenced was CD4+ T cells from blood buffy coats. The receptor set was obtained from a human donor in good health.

The CDR3 is CASTKGVIGTQYF. CDR3 nucleotides: TGTGCCAGCACGAAGGGGGTAATTGGGACCCAGTACTTC. The chain combines TRBV6-1 with TRBJ2-5; TRBD1 is a possible D gene (6 bases). V was cut by 7 bases and J by 7 bases, with 16 bases left in between. The germline V gene has CDR1 MNHNS and CDR2 SASEGT. This CDR3 contains 13 residues.

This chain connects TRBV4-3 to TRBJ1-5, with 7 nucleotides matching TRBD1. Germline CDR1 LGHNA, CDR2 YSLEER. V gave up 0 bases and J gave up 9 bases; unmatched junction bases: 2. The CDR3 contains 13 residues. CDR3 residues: CASSQDRQGPQHF. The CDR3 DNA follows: TGCGCCAGCAGCCAAGATCGACAGGGGCCCCAGCATTTT.

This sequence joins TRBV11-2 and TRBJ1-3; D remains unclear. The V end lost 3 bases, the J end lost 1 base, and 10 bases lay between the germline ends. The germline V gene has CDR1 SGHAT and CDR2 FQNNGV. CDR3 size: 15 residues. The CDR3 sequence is CASSLGRVSGNTIYF. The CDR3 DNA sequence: TGTGCCAGCAGCTTGGGAAGGGTTTCTGGAAACACCATATATTTT.

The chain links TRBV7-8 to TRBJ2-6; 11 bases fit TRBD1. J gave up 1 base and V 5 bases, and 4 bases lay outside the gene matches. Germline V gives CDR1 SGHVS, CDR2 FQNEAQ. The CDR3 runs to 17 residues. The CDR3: CASSNRDRGSGANVLTF. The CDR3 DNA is TGTGCCAGCAGCAACCGGGACAGGGGGTCTGGGGCCAACGTCCTGACTTTC.

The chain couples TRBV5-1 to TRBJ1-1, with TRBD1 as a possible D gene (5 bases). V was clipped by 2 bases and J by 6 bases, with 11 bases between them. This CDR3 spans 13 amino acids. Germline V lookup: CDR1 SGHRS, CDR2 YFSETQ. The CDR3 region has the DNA TGCGCCAGCAGCTTACCTGGGGCGCCTGAAGCTTTCTTT. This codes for CASSLPGAPEAFF. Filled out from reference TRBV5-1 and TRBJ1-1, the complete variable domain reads KAGVTQTPRYLIKTRGQQVTLSCSPISGHRSVSWYQQTPGQGLQFLFEYFSETQRNKGNFPGRFSGRQFSNSRSEMNVSTLELGDSALYLCASSLPGAPEAFFGQGTRLTVV.

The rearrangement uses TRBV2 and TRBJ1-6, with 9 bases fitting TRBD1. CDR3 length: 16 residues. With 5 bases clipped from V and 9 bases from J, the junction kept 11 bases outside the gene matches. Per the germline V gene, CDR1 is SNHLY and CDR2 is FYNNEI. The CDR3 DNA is TGTGCCAGCAGTATTAATACAGGGGGCGCCGGTTCACCCCTCCACTTT. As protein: CASSINTGGAGSPLHF. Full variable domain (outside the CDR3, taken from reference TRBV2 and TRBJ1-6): EPEVTQTPSHQVTQMGQEVILRCVPISNHLYFYWYRQILGQKVEFLVSFYNNEISEKSEIFDDQFSVERPDGSNFTLKIRSTKLEDSAMYFCASSINTGGAGSPLHFGNGTRLTVT.

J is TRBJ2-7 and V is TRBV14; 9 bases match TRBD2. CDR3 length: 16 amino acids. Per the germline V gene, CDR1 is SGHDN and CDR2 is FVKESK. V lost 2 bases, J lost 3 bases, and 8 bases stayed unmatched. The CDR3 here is CASSQPKAGGHYEQYF. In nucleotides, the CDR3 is TGTGCCAGCAGCCAACCCAAAGCGGGAGGTCACTACGAGCAGTACTTC.

CDR3 nucleotides: TGTGCCAGCAGCTTAGTACGGGGGGGTAGCTACGAGCAGTACTTC. Translation: CASSLVRGGSYEQYF. V gene TRBV11-2 combines with J gene TRBJ2-7; TRBD2 agrees at 8 bases. The V and J ends lost 1 base and 3 bases, in that order; junction bases with no gene match: 5. Germline values: CDR1 SGHAT, CDR2 FQNNGV. The CDR3 loop spans 15 amino acids.

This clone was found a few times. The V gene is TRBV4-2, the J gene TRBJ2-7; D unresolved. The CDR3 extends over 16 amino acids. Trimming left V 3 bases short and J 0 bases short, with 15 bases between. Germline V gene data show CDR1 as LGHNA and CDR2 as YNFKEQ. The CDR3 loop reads CASSHADGSPSYEQYF. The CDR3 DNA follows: TGTGCCAGCAGCCATGCAGACGGTTCGCCCTCCTACGAGCAGTACTTC.

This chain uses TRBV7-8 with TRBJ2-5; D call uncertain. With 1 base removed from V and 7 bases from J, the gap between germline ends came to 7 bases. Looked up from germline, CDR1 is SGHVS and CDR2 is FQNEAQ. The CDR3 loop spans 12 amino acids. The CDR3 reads CASSLGIGTQYF. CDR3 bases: TGTGCCAGCAGCTTAGGAATAGGGACCCAGTACTTC.

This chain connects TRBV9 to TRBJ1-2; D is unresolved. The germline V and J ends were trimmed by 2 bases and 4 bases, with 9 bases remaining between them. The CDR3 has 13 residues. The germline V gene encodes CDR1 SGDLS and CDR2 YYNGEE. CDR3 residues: CASSVGELYGYTF. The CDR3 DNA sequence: TGTGCCAGCAGCGTTGGGGAGCTCTATGGCTACACCTTC.

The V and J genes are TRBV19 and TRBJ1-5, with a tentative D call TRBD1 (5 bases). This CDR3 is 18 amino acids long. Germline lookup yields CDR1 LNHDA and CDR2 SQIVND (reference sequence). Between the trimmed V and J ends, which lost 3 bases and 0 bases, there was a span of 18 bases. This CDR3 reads CASSIEKGWDPSNQPQHF. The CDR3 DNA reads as TGTGCCAGTAGTATTGAAAAGGGGTGGGACCCTAGCAATCAGCCCCAGCATTTT.

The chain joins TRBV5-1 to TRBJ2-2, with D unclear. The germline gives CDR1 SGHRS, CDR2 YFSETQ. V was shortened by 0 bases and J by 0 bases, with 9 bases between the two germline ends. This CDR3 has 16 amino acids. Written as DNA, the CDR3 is TGCGCCAGCAGCTTGGGGCAGACCTCGAACACCGGGGAGCTGTTTTTT. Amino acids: CASSLGQTSNTGELFF.

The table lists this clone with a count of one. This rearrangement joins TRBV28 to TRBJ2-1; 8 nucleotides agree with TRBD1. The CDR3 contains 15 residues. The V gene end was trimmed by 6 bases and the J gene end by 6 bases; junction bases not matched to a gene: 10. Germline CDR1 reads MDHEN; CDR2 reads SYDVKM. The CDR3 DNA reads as TGTGCCAGCAGCCTTTGGACAGGGAGAAGCAATGAGCAGTTCTTC. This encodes CASSLWTGRSNEQFF.

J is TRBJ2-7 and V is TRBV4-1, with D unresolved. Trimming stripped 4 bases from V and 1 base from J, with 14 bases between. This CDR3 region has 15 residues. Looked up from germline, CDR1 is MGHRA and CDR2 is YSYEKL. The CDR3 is CASSLLELGSYEQYF. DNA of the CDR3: TGCGCCAGCAGCCTTTTGGAATTAGGGTCCTACGAGCAGTACTTC.

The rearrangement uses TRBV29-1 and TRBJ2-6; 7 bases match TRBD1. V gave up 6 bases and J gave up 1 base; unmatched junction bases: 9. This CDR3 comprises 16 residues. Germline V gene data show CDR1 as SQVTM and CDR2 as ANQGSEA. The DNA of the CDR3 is TGCAGCGTCCAAACCGAGACAGGGTCTGGGGCCAACGTCCTGACTTTC. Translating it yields CSVQTETGSGANVLTF.

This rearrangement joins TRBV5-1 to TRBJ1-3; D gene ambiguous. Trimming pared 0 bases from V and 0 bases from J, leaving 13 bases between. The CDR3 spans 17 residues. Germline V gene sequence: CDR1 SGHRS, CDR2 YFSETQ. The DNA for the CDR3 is TGCGCCAGCAGCTTGGGGGGTTGGCGGGGCTCTGGAAACACCATATATTTT. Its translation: CASSLGGWRGSGNTIYF.

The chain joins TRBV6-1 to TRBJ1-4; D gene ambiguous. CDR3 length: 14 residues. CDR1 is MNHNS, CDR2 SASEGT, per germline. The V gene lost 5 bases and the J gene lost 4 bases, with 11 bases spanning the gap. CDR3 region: CASSSRWSNEKLFF. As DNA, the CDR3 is TGTGCCAGCAGTTCTCGCTGGAGTAATGAAAAACTGTTTTTT.

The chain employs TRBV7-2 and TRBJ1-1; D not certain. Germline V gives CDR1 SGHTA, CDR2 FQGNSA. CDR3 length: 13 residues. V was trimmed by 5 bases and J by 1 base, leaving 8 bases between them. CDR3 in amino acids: CASSPYGNTEAFF. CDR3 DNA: TGTGCCAGCAGCCCATACGGGAACACTGAAGCTTTCTTT.

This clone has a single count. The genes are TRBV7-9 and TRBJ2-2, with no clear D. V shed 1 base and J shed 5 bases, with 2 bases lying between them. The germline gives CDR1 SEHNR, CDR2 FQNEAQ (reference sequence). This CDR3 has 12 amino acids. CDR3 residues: CASSLVTGELFF. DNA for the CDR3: TGTGCCAGCAGCTTAGTAACCGGGGAGCTGTTTTTT.

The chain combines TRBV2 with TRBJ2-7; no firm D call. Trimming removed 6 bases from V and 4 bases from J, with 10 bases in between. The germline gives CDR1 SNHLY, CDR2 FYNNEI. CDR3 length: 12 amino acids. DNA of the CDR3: TGTGCCAGCAGGGACCCCTTTTACGAGCAGTACTTC. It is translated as CASRDPFYEQYF.

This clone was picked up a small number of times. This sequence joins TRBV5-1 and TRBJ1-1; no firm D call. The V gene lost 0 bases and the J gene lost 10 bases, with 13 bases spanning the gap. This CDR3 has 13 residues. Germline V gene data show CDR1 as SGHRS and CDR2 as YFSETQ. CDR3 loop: CASSLEGLHIAFF. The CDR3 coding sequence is TGCGCCAGCAGCTTGGAAGGGTTGCACATAGCTTTCTTT. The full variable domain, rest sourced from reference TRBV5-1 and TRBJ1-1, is KAGVTQTPRYLIKTRGQQVTLSCSPISGHRSVSWYQQTPGQGLQFLFEYFSETQRNKGNFPGRFSGRQFSNSRSEMNVSTLELGDSALYLCASSLEGLHIAFFGQGTRLTVV.

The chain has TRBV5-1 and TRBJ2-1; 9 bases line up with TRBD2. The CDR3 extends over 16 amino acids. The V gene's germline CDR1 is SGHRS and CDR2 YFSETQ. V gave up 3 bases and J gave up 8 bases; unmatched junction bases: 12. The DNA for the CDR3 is TGCGCCAGCAGCTCAACTCTAGCGGGAAAAGGGGATGAGCAGTTCTTC. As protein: CASSSTLAGKGDEQFF. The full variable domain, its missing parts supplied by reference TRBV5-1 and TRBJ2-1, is KAGVTQTPRYLIKTRGQQVTLSCSPISGHRSVSWYQQTPGQGLQFLFEYFSETQRNKGNFPGRFSGRQFSNSRSEMNVSTLELGDSALYLCASSSTLAGKGDEQFFGPGTRLTVL.

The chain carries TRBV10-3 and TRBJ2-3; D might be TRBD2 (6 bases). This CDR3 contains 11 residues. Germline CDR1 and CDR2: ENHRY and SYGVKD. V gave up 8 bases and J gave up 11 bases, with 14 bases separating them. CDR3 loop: CAIGDSKRQYF. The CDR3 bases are TGTGCCATCGGGGACTCTAAAAGGCAGTATTTT.

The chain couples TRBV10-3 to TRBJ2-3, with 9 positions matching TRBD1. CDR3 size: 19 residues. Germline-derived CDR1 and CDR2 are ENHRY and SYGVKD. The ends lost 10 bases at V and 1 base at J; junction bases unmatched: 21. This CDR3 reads CATKTGTGKVATRTDTQYF. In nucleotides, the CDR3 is TGTGCCACCAAAACCGGGACAGGGAAGGTGGCCACTCGCACAGATACGCAGTATTTT.

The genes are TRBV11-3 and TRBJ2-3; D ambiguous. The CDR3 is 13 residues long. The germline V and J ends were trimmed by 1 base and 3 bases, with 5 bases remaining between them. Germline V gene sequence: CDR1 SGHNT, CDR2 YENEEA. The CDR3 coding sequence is TGTGCCAGCAGCTTAGTTAGGACAGATACGCAGTATTTT. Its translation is CASSLVRTDTQYF.

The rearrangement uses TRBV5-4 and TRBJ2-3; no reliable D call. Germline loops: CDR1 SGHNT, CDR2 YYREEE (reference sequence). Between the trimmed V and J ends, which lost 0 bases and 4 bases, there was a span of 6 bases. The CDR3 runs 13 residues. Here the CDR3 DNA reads TGTGCCAGCAGCTTGGATCCCTCAGATACGCAGTATTTT. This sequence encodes CASSLDPSDTQYF.